One sample yielded the 21 T cell receptor beta chains listed below, sequenced in a study of T cells after posttransplantation cyclophosphamide. Profiled with immunoSEQ multiplex PCR; TCRdb holds only in-frame clones, not every one. The data contain over 20,000 clones, over 95% of them singletons. The naive gate required viable CD3+CD4+ or CD3+CD8+ cells with CCR7+CD45RA+CD45RO-CD95-CD27+CD28+ phenotype. The sample was naive CD4+ T cells sorted from PBMCs. The source of these receptors is a man aged 45-65 years in good health, CMV-negative, and a related stem cell transplant donor.

J is TRBJ2-1 and V is TRBV15; a possible D gene is TRBD2 (6 bases). Germline CDR1 is LNHNV and CDR2 is YYDKDF (reference sequence). This CDR3 has 15 amino acids. Trimming pared 4 bases from V and 0 bases from J, leaving 10 bases between. CDR3 bases: TGTGCCACCAGCAACCGGGGGATCTCCTACAATGAGCAGTTCTTC. This sequence encodes CATSNRGISYNEQFF.

V usage is TRBV9 and J usage is TRBJ1-3; 7 bases agree with TRBD1. The V segment lost 0 bases and the J segment 0 bases; nucleotides outside the gene matches: 3. Germline V CDR1 and CDR2: SGDLS, YYNGEE. This CDR3 is 16 amino acids long. The CDR3 spells CASSVDRGSSGNTIYF. CDR3 DNA sequence: TGTGCCAGCAGCGTAGACAGGGGAAGCTCTGGAAACACCATATATTTT. The whole variable domain, remainder taken from reference TRBV9 and TRBJ1-3, is DSGVTQTPKHLITATGQRVTLRCSPRSGDLSVYWYQQSLDQGLQFLIQYYNGEERAKGNILERFSAQQFPDLHSELNLSSLELGDSALYFCASSVDRGSSGNTIYFGEGSWLTVV.

The rearrangement joins TRBV7-2 to TRBJ2-1; 10 bases fit TRBD2. J lost 1 base, V lost 5 bases, and 5 bases had no gene match. The CDR3 is 16 amino acids. Germline V gives CDR1 SGHTA, CDR2 FQGNSA. CDR3 loop: CASSRDSGGSYNEQFF. CDR3 DNA sequence: TGTGCCAGCAGCCGGGATAGCGGGGGGTCCTACAATGAGCAGTTCTTC.

This chain connects TRBV6-1 to TRBJ2-7; unclear D gene. Germline loops: CDR1 MNHNS, CDR2 SASEGT. The CDR3 totals 10 residues. Trimming cost V 5 bases and J 4 bases, with 3 bases left between them. The CDR3 DNA follows: TGTGCCAGCAGTTTATACGAGCAGTACTTC. Its protein is CASSLYEQYF.

The J gene is TRBJ2-1, the V gene TRBV5-1; weak D call: TRBD1 (6 bases). CDR1 SGHRS and CDR2 YFSETQ come from the germline V gene. The V gene lost 0 bases and the J gene lost 5 bases, with 18 bases spanning the gap. The CDR3 is 17 amino acids. The CDR3 region is CASSLGMQGFRDNEQFF. CDR3 coding DNA: TGCGCCAGCAGCTTGGGGATGCAGGGGTTTAGGGACAATGAGCAGTTCTTC.

The chain employs TRBV6-6 and TRBJ1-1; D gene uncertain. The germline V and J ends were trimmed by 5 bases and 0 bases, with 16 bases remaining between them. This CDR3 comprises 16 residues. The germline CDR1 and CDR2 sequences are MNHNY and SVGAGI (reference sequence). CDR3: CASSPGTRRLNTEAFF. For the CDR3, the DNA is TGTGCCAGCAGTCCTGGTACCCGCAGGTTGAACACTGAAGCTTTCTTT.

The chain links TRBV2 to TRBJ2-5; TRBD1 aligns across 8 bases. J gave up 1 base and V 7 bases, and 8 bases lay outside the gene matches. Per the germline V gene, CDR1 is SNHLY and CDR2 is FYNNEI. This CDR3 is 15 amino acids long. Here the CDR3 DNA reads TGTGCCAGCACCCAACAGGGGGGAGCCCAAGAGACCCAGTACTTC. Its translation: CASTQQGGAQETQYF.

The chain employs TRBV29-1 and TRBJ2-3; 13 bases are shared with TRBD2. J gave up 2 bases and V 7 bases, and 3 bases lay outside the gene matches. The CDR3 length is 14 residues. Germline V gives CDR1 SQVTM, CDR2 ANQGSEA. In nucleotides, the CDR3 is TGCAGCGCCGGACTAGCGGGGGCCACAGATACGCAGTATTTT. Translated, it gives CSAGLAGATDTQYF.

The count of this clone is one. The chain couples TRBV12-5 to TRBJ2-7; 11 nucleotides agree with TRBD2. The CDR3 extends over 15 amino acids. Germline V gives CDR1 LGHNT, CDR2 FRNRAP. The trim removed 6 bases at V and 4 bases at J, leaving 8 bases unmatched. The CDR3, as DNA: TGTGCTAGTGGCCGTAGCCCTAGCGGGGGGTACGAGCAGTACTTC. Translation gives CASGRSPSGGYEQYF.

This clone showed up just once. Additional DNA sequences in this sample encode the identical CDR3. This chain connects TRBV11-2 to TRBJ1-6, with a tentative D call TRBD1 (6 bases). CDR3 length equals 14 residues. Germline V CDR1 and CDR2: SGHAT, FQNNGV. V dropped 1 base and J dropped 9 bases, with 10 bases sitting between them. CDR3: CASSLGTAISPLHF. The DNA of the CDR3 is TGTGCCAGCAGCTTAGGGACAGCAATTTCACCCCTCCACTTT.

To note about this clone: Additional DNA sequences in this sample encode the identical CDR3. The genes are TRBV15 and TRBJ1-5; D unclear. This CDR3 is built from 12 residues. CDR1 LNHNV and CDR2 YYDKDF come from the germline V gene (reference sequence). V dropped 6 bases and J dropped 7 bases, with 10 bases sitting between them. The CDR3 coding sequence is TGTGCCACCAGGGGTGAGGGCCAGCCCCAGCATTTT. It translates to CATRGEGQPQHF.

The chain recombines TRBV7-2 with TRBJ2-7, with 8 nucleotides matching TRBD2. The junction had 3 bases not matched to a gene; V was cut back by 0 bases and J by 5 bases. Germline lookup yields CDR1 SGHTA and CDR2 FQGNSA. The CDR3 is 14 amino acids. The CDR3 DNA follows: TGTGCCAGCAGCTTAGCAGCGGGAGCCCACGAGCAGTACTTC. Translated: CASSLAAGAHEQYF.

The chain uses TRBV11-3 and TRBJ2-1; D might be TRBD2 (6 bases). V lost 8 bases to trimming and J lost 0 bases, with 11 bases between them. The germline CDR1 and CDR2 sequences are SGHNT and YENEEA. The length of the CDR3 is 14 residues. CDR3: CASQEGSSYNEQFF. DNA of the CDR3: TGTGCCAGCCAGGAGGGAAGCTCCTACAATGAGCAGTTCTTC.

V and J are TRBV18 and TRBJ1-2; D gene ambiguous. V was cut by 2 bases and J by 4 bases, with 20 bases left in between. This CDR3 comprises 17 residues. Germline values: CDR1 KGHSH, CDR2 LQKENI. CDR3 DNA sequence: TGTGCCAGCTCACCAGGAGGGCAACCGGGAGGGCTCTATGGCTACACCTTC. Translating gives CASSPGGQPGGLYGYTF. The full variable domain, rest sourced from reference TRBV18 and TRBJ1-2, is NAGVMQNPRHLVRRRGQEARLRCSPMKGHSHVYWYRQLPEEGLKFMVYLQKENIIDESGMPKERFSAEFPKEGPSILRIQQVVRGDSAAYFCASSPGGQPGGLYGYTFGSGTRLTVV.

This chain uses TRBV2 with TRBJ2-5, with TRBD1 matching 8 bases. Germline V CDR1 and CDR2: SNHLY, FYNNEI. The junction had 2 bases not matched to a gene; V was cut back by 6 bases and J by 5 bases. This CDR3 spans 12 amino acids. CDR3 loop: CASSDRGETQYF. In DNA form, the CDR3 reads TGTGCCAGCAGCGACAGGGGTGAGACCCAGTACTTC.

The chain couples TRBV2 to TRBJ1-5; 11 nucleotides line up with TRBD1. The J segment lost 4 bases and the V segment lost 5 bases, leaving 7 bases of the junction unmatched. This CDR3 has 16 residues. Germline lookup yields CDR1 SNHLY and CDR2 FYNNEI. Written as DNA, the CDR3 is TGTGCCAGCAGTACCGGACAGGGGGCTCCGAATCAGCCCCAGCATTTT. Protein product: CASSTGQGAPNQPQHF.

The genes are TRBV6-6 and TRBJ1-1; maybe TRBD1 (5 bases). This CDR3 has 13 amino acids. Germline V CDR1 and CDR2: MNHNY, SVGAGI (reference sequence). The V gene lost 6 bases and the J gene lost 11 bases, with 19 bases spanning the gap. CDR3 sequence reads: CASRSGTLRFAFF. CDR3 in DNA: TGTGCCAGCAGGAGCGGGACCCTCCGCTTCGCTTTCTTT.

This clone was recorded only once. This chain links TRBV9 with TRBJ1-1, with no clear D. V lost 0 bases, J lost 6 bases, and 9 bases lay in between. This CDR3 spans 13 amino acids. The germline V gene has CDR1 SGDLS and CDR2 YYNGEE. The CDR3 sequence: CASSVAYGSEAFF. DNA of the CDR3: TGTGCCAGCAGCGTAGCTTACGGGTCTGAAGCTTTCTTT.

The rearrangement links TRBV7-9 to TRBJ1-1, with D tentatively TRBD1 (6 bases). Trimming took off 1 base at V and 4 bases at J, with 10 bases between the two ends. Germline assignment: CDR1 SEHNR and CDR2 FQNEAQ (reference sequence). The CDR3 has 14 residues. CDR3 loop: CASSLEGGGTEAFF. The CDR3 DNA reads TGTGCCAGCAGCTTAGAGGGAGGGGGCACTGAAGCTTTCTTT.

The gene calls are TRBV5-4 and TRBJ2-2, with no clear D. Per germline, CDR1 SGHNT and CDR2 YYREEE (reference sequence). There are 14 residues in the CDR3. V was clipped by 4 bases and J by 7 bases, with 14 bases between them. The CDR3, as DNA: TGTGCCAGCAGCCAAGAAGCCGCGTACGGGGAGCTGTTTTTT. It yields the protein CASSQEAAYGELFF.

The chain is built from TRBV18 and TRBJ2-7; 9 positions agree with TRBD1. Germline V gives CDR1 KGHSH, CDR2 LQKENI. The CDR3 spans 15 residues. Losses at the gene ends were 6 bases for V and 0 bases for J; bases not matched to a gene: 6. DNA for the CDR3: TGTGCCAGCTCGTCCGGGACAGGGTCCTCCTACGAGCAGTACTTC. Its protein product is CASSSGTGSSYEQYF.